One and the same sample provided the 30 T cell receptor beta chains below, sequenced in a study of OX40 agonist ivuxolimab in advanced cancers. The method was the immunoSEQ multiplex PCR assay. Imported from immuneACCESS, the table was reduced by TCRdb to in-frame sequences with V and J called. These copies leave out some clones; in studies compared against another copy, an unresolved V gene accounts for under half, and the cause of the remainder is not known. The sample has tens of thousands of clones on record, 70% to 80% of them singletons. Clones ranked in the top ten supply roughly 15% of the sample. Specimen: CD4+ or CD8+ T cells sorted from blood, collected in a trial of the OX40 agonist ivuxolimab. Every receptor here comes from an adult with an advanced solid tumor such as melanoma, head and neck, liver or kidney cancer.

V is TRBV6-6 and J is TRBJ1-2, with D possibly matching TRBD1 (6 bases). V was trimmed by 1 base and J by 6 bases, leaving 18 bases between them. This CDR3 spans 16 amino acids. Germline V gives CDR1 MNHNY, CDR2 SVGAGI (reference sequence). CDR3 amino acids: CASSYWGVQGSHGYTF. DNA of the CDR3: TGTGCCAGCAGTTACTGGGGAGTACAGGGATCGCATGGCTACACCTTC.

This chain uses TRBV27 with TRBJ2-5, with TRBD2 as a possible D gene (6 bases). The V gene lost 6 bases and the J gene lost 3 bases, with 14 bases spanning the gap. Looked up from germline, CDR1 is MNHEY and CDR2 is SMNVEV (reference sequence). The CDR3 consists of 14 residues. The CDR3 DNA sequence: TGTGCCAGCAGGGACTACGCCACTGAAGAGACCCAGTACTTC. Its translation: CASRDYATEETQYF.

The genes are TRBV9 and TRBJ1-1, with 7 bases identical to TRBD1. The CDR3 contains 16 residues. Trimming took 1 base from V and 7 from J; bases not matched to a gene: 13. Germline V lookup: CDR1 SGDLS, CDR2 YYNGEE. This CDR3 is CASSVITGEMSVEAFF. The CDR3 nucleotides read TGTGCCAGCAGCGTAATTACAGGGGAAATGAGCGTTGAAGCTTTCTTT.

The chain is built from TRBV7-9 and TRBJ1-2; possible D gene TRBD1, 5 bases. Trimming stripped 5 bases from V and 4 bases from J, with 20 bases between. The CDR3 covers 16 residues. Germline loops: CDR1 SEHNR, CDR2 FQNEAQ (reference sequence). The CDR3 region is CASSPSQVGSGYGYTF. CDR3 in DNA: TGTGCCAGCAGCCCATCACAGGTGGGCTCCGGCTATGGCTACACCTTC.

This clone was counted only a few times. The genes are TRBV28 and TRBJ1-1, with a tentative D call TRBD1 (6 bases). Per the germline V gene, CDR1 is MDHEN and CDR2 is SYDVKM. The CDR3 is 14 residues long. Trimming stripped 5 bases from V and 0 bases from J, with 10 bases between. The CDR3 region is CASSLGQLNTEAFF. The CDR3 nucleotides read TGTGCCAGCAGTCTAGGACAGTTGAACACTGAAGCTTTCTTT.

The chain uses TRBV7-9 and TRBJ2-3, with 13 bases that match TRBD2. This CDR3 contains 16 residues. Germline values: CDR1 SEHNR, CDR2 FQNEAQ (reference sequence). Losses at the gene ends were 4 bases for V and 1 base for J; bases not matched to a gene: 2. CDR3 sequence (DNA): TGTGCCAGCAGCTCTACTAGCGGGGGGGGCACAGATACGCAGTATTTT. Amino acids: CASSSTSGGGTDTQYF.

V gene TRBV18 combines with J gene TRBJ1-2; the D is unclear. The CDR3 totals 13 residues. The germline gives CDR1 KGHSH, CDR2 LQKENI. V dropped 2 bases and J dropped 5 bases, with 9 bases sitting between them. The CDR3 DNA reads as TGTGCCAGCTCACCAAATACGGAGTATGGCTACACCTTC. Protein sequence: CASSPNTEYGYTF.

The gene calls are TRBV30 and TRBJ1-2; D uncertain. Germline CDR1 and CDR2: GTSNPN and SVGIG (reference sequence). There are 11 residues in the CDR3. Trimming left V 0 bases short and J 5 bases short, with 4 bases between. The CDR3 DNA reads TGTGCCTGGAGTGTACAATATGGCTACACCTTC. Protein product: CAWSVQYGYTF. The variable domain in full, completed from reference TRBV30 and TRBJ1-2, reads SQTIHQWPATLVQPVGSPLSLECTVEGTSNPNLYWYRQAAGRGLQLLFYSVGIGQISSEVPQNLSASRPQDRQFILSSKKLLLSDSGFYLCAWSVQYGYTFGSGTRLTVV.

The V and J genes are TRBV15 and TRBJ2-7, with D possibly matching TRBD2 (6 bases). Germline assignment: CDR1 LNHNV and CDR2 YYDKDF (reference sequence). The CDR3 extends over 13 amino acids. The V gene lost 5 bases and the J gene lost 6 bases, with 14 bases spanning the gap. The CDR3 loop is CATSRTIKTEQYF. The CDR3 DNA is TGTGCCACCAGCCGGACTATTAAAACCGAGCAGTACTTC. The whole variable domain, remainder taken from reference TRBV15 and TRBJ2-7, is DAMVIQNPRYQVTQFGKPVTLSCSQTLNHNVMYWYQQKSSQAPKLLFHYYDKDFNNEADTPDNFQSRRPNTSFCFLDIRSPGLGDTAMYLCATSRTIKTEQYFGPGTRLTVT.

This sequence joins TRBV29-1 and TRBJ2-7; tentatively, D is TRBD1 or TRBD2 (6 bases each). V was trimmed by 7 bases and J by 1 base, leaving 8 bases between them. Germline CDR1 is SQVTM and CDR2 is ANQGSEA. The CDR3 length is 11 residues. The CDR3, as DNA: TGCAGCGGCGGGACATCCTACGAGCAGTACTTC. This sequence encodes CSGGTSYEQYF.

This chain connects TRBV18 to TRBJ1-1; 7 positions match TRBD1. Germline trimming cut 2 bases from V and 7 bases from J; bases unmatched to any gene: 13. Germline V gene lookup returns CDR1 KGHSH and CDR2 LQKENI. The CDR3 is 16 residues long. The CDR3 nucleotides are TGTGCCAGCTCACCAAACATACTTGGGACAGACGTTGAAGCTTTCTTT. The encoded protein is CASSPNILGTDVEAFF.

The chain employs TRBV5-6 and TRBJ2-1; D not certain. The V gene's germline CDR1 is SGHDT and CDR2 YYEEEE. V lost 2 bases and J 5 bases, leaving 11 bases between the germline ends. The CDR3 loop spans 14 amino acids. CDR3: CASSFISTNNEQFF. Here the CDR3 DNA reads TGTGCCAGCAGCTTTATATCCACTAACAATGAGCAGTTCTTC.

The chain couples TRBV27 to TRBJ2-2; 8 nucleotides line up with TRBD2. Germline V gene sequence: CDR1 MNHEY, CDR2 SMNVEV (reference sequence). This CDR3 is built from 17 residues. V lost 0 bases to trimming and J lost 1 base; unmatched junction nucleotides: 4. The CDR3 DNA is TGTGCCAGCAGTTTATCTCCGGGGGGGTGGAACACCGGGGAGCTGTTTTTT. This encodes CASSLSPGGWNTGELFF.

This clone was counted only a few times. The rearrangement links TRBV4-1 to TRBJ2-3; the match to TRBD1 covers 9 bases. Per the germline V gene, CDR1 is MGHRA and CDR2 is YSYEKL. The trim removed 8 bases at V and 0 bases at J, leaving 3 bases unmatched. This CDR3 comprises 14 residues. The CDR3 here is CASGQGPSTDTQYF. The CDR3 region has the DNA TGCGCCAGCGGACAGGGGCCTAGCACAGATACGCAGTATTTT.

The V and J genes are TRBV7-9 and TRBJ1-2, with TRBD1 as a possible D gene (5 bases). CDR1 and CDR2 (germline): SEHNR, FQNEAQ (reference sequence). Trimming left V 5 bases short and J 2 bases short, with 9 bases between. The CDR3 has 13 amino acids. CDR3 bases: TGTGCCAGCAGCCTCCAGGGAAACTATGGCTACACCTTC. Translation: CASSLQGNYGYTF.

The rearrangement uses TRBV5-6 and TRBJ2-1; TRBD1 matches 10 bases. Per the germline V gene, CDR1 is SGHDT and CDR2 is YYEEEE. With V trimmed by 2 bases and J by 3 bases, 5 bases remained unmatched. The CDR3 spans 16 residues. CDR3 loop: CASSLDRGLLYNEQFF. The DNA for the CDR3 is TGTGCCAGCAGCTTAGACAGGGGGCTCCTCTACAATGAGCAGTTCTTC.

V and J are TRBV10-2 and TRBJ1-2, with D possibly TRBD1 on 5 matching bases. The CDR3 is 16 amino acids. Trimming took off 10 bases at V and 2 bases at J, with 23 bases between the two ends. The V gene's germline CDR1 is WSHSY and CDR2 SAAADI. In nucleotides, the CDR3 is TGCGCCATCGCGACTTTGGGGCAGGAAACAAACTATGGCTACACCTTC. Translated: CAIATLGQETNYGYTF.

In DNA form, the CDR3 reads TGTGCCAGCAGCTTGGCGACAGGGGGCACCAGCTATGGCTACACCTTC. Translation: CASSLATGGTSYGYTF. The V and J genes are TRBV5-6 and TRBJ1-2; 10 bases fit TRBD1. V was clipped by 0 bases and J by 4 bases; unmatched bases: 6. CDR1 is SGHDT and CDR2 is YYEEEE in the germline V gene. This CDR3 is built from 16 residues.

This sequence joins TRBV28 and TRBJ2-7; 10 nucleotides agree with TRBD2. Per germline, CDR1 MDHEN and CDR2 SYDVKM. J lost 3 bases, V lost 5 bases, and 7 bases had no gene match. The CDR3 consists of 15 residues. CDR3: CASSPLSSGGYEQYF. The CDR3 bases are TGTGCCAGCAGTCCGCTCTCTAGCGGGGGCTACGAGCAGTACTTC.

This clone appeared a few times. This rearrangement joins TRBV10-1 to TRBJ2-7; D remains unclear. In germline, CDR1 is WNHNN, CDR2 SYGVQD (reference sequence). CDR3 length: 13 amino acids. V shed 4 bases and J shed 1 base, with 8 bases lying between them. The CDR3 loop reads CASSGSISYEQYF. The CDR3 DNA reads TGCGCCAGCAGTGGTAGCATTTCCTACGAGCAGTACTTC.

This rearrangement joins TRBV5-1 to TRBJ2-1; 7 positions match TRBD2. Germline CDR1 and CDR2: SGHRS and YFSETQ. The CDR3 length is 15 residues. After removal of 5 bases from V and 4 bases from J, the junction contained 9 bases not matched to a gene. The CDR3 DNA sequence: TGCGCCAGCAGTAGGGAGGGTGGAACTTACAATGAGCAGTTCTTC. Translating it yields CASSREGGTYNEQFF.

The V and J genes are TRBV6-5 and TRBJ1-2; maybe TRBD1 (6 bases). This CDR3 contains 15 residues. V lost 8 bases to trimming and J lost 6 bases, with 22 bases between them. In germline, CDR1 is MNHEY, CDR2 SVGAGI. The CDR3 coding sequence is TGTGCCAGCGGACCGATTTCAGGGGCGGGCCATGGCTACACCTTC. It codes for CASGPISGAGHGYTF.

The rearrangement links TRBV15 to TRBJ1-5, with D perhaps matching TRBD1 (6 bases). CDR3 length: 15 amino acids. Germline V gives CDR1 LNHNV, CDR2 YYDKDF (reference sequence). Trimming pared 6 bases from V and 4 bases from J, leaving 16 bases between. DNA of the CDR3: TGTGCCACCAGACTGGACAGTCAACTTAATCAGCCCCAGCATTTT. This translates into CATRLDSQLNQPQHF.

The genes are TRBV2 and TRBJ1-1; D is unresolved. The CDR3 extends over 12 amino acids. In germline, CDR1 is SNHLY, CDR2 FYNNEI. V was pared by 8 bases and J by 1 base, with 8 bases between. The CDR3 coding sequence is TGTGCCAGCGGGCCTTCGAACACTGAAGCTTTCTTT. The encoded protein is CASGPSNTEAFF.

The table lists this clone with a few counts. This chain connects TRBV5-5 to TRBJ2-5, with 9 bases fitting TRBD1. Germline V gives CDR1 SGHKS, CDR2 YYEKEE (reference sequence). The CDR3 has 14 amino acids. With V trimmed by 4 bases and J by 3 bases, 4 bases remained unmatched. The CDR3 protein is CASSQGTGKETQYF. CDR3 sequence (DNA): TGTGCCAGCAGCCAAGGGACAGGGAAAGAGACCCAGTACTTC. Based on the CDR3 plus reference TRBV5-5 and TRBJ2-5, the full variable domain is DAGVTQSPTHLIKTRGQQVTLRCSPISGHKSVSWYQQVLGQGPQFIFQYYEKEERGRGNFPDRFSARQFPNYSSELNVNALLLGDSALYLCASSQGTGKETQYFGPGTRLLVL.

J is TRBJ1-3 and V is TRBV6-6; D possibly corresponds to TRBD1 (6 bases). CDR3 length: 14 amino acids. Germline CDR1 MNHNY, CDR2 SVGAGI (reference sequence). Trimming removed 5 bases at V and 1 base at J, with 9 bases between. The CDR3 here is CASSVRGSGNTIYF. The CDR3 DNA reads as TGTGCCAGCAGTGTCAGGGGTTCTGGAAACACCATATATTTT.

The V gene is TRBV29-1, the J gene TRBJ2-7, with 8 bases lining up with TRBD1. Germline CDR1 SQVTM, CDR2 ANQGSEA. The length of the CDR3 is 14 residues. The V gene end was trimmed by 1 base and the J gene end by 1 base; junction bases not matched to a gene: 3. The CDR3 DNA is TGCAGCGTTGAAGTGACAGGGGCATCCTACGAGCAGTACTTC. Residues: CSVEVTGASYEQYF.

This chain connects TRBV21-1 to TRBJ2-5. TRBV21-1 is a documented pseudogene. CDR3 length: 14 residues. CDR3 residues: CASSKEWGKETQYF. The CDR3 DNA reads TGTGCCAGCAGCAAAGAGTGGGGTAAAGAGACCCAGTACTTC.

This clone was counted a single time. The chain carries TRBV7-2 and TRBJ1-2; D may be TRBD1 (6 bases). Between the trimmed V and J ends, which lost 8 bases and 8 bases, there was a span of 24 bases. Germline-derived CDR1 and CDR2 are SGHTA and FQGNSA. CDR3 length equals 15 residues. CDR3 residues: CASSRGEGARGGYTF. CDR3 DNA: TGTGCCAGCTCAAGGGGGGAGGGTGCCCGAGGGGGCTACACCTTC.

A note on this clone: This sample also contains other DNA sequences that code for the same CDR3. This chain uses TRBV4-1 with TRBJ2-7; D perhaps matches TRBD2 (7 bases). Deletions cut 1 base from V and 4 bases from J, with 14 bases between. CDR3 length: 15 amino acids. Germline V gene lookup returns CDR1 MGHRA and CDR2 YSYEKL. The CDR3 loop is CASSQGGRGAYEQYF. CDR3 DNA sequence: TGCGCCAGCAGCCAAGGGGGTCGGGGGGCATACGAGCAGTACTTC.